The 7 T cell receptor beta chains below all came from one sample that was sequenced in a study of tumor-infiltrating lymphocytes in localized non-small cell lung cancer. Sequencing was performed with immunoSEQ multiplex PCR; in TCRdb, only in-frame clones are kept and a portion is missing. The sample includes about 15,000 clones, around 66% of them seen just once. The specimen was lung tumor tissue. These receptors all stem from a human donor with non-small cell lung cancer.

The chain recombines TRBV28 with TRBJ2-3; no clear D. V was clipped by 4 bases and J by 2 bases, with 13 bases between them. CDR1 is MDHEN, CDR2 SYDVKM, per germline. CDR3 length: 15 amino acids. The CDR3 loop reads CASSSPTRNTDTQYF. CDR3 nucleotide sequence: TGTGCCAGCAGTTCCCCTACCCGCAACACAGATACGCAGTATTTT. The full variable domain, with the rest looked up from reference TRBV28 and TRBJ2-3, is DVKVTQSSRYLVKRTGEKVFLECVQDMDHENMFWYRQDPGLGLRLIYFSYDVKMKEKGDIPEGYSVSREKKERFSLILESASTNQTSMYLCASSSPTRNTDTQYFGPGTRLTVL.

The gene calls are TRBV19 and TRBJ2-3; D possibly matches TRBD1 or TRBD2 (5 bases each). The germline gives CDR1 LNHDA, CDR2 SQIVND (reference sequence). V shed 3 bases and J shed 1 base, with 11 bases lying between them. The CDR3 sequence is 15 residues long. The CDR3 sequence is CASSIPSRGTDTQYF. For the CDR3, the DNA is TGTGCCAGTAGTATTCCTAGCAGGGGCACAGATACGCAGTATTTT. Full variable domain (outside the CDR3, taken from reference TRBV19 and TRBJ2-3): DGGITQSPKYLFRKEGQNVTLSCEQNLNHDAMYWYRQDPGQGLRLIYYSQIVNDFQKGDIAEGYSVSREKKESFPLTVTSAQKNPTAFYLCASSIPSRGTDTQYFGPGTRLTVL.

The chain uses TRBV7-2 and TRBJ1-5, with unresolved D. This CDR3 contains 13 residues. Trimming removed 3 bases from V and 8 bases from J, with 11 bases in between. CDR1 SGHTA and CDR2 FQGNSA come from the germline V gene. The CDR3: CASSFYLSEPQHF. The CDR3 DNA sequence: TGTGCCAGCAGCTTCTACCTCTCTGAGCCCCAGCATTTT.

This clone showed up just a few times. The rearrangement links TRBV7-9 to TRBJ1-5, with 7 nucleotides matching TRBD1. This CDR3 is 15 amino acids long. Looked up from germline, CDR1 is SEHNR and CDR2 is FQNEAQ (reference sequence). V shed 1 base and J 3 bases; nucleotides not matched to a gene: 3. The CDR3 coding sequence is TGTGCCAGCAGCTTAGGGACAGGACACAATCAGCCCCAGCATTTT. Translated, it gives CASSLGTGHNQPQHF.

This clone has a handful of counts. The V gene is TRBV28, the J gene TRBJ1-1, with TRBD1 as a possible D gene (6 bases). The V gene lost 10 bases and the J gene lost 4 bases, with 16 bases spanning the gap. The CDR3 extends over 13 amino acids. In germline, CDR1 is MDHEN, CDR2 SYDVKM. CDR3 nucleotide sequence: TGTGCCATAGGGAACAGGGAGGGCACTGAAGCTTTCTTT. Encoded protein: CAIGNREGTEAFF.

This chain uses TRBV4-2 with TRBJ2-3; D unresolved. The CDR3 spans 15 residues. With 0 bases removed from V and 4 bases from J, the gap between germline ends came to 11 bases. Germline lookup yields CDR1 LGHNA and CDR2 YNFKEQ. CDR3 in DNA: TGTGCCAGCAGCCAAGAAAATCGAGCGCCAGATACGCAGTATTTT. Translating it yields CASSQENRAPDTQYF.

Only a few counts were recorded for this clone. The chain's CDR3 is CASSESGTRPNEKLFF. As DNA, the CDR3 is TGTGCCAGCTCAGAGTCCGGGACGCGTCCTAATGAAAAACTGTTTTTT. The gene calls are TRBV18 and TRBJ1-4; D might be TRBD1 (5 bases). Germline CDR1 is KGHSH and CDR2 is LQKENI. CDR3 size: 16 residues. V was cut by 5 bases and J by 3 bases, with 16 bases left in between.